This TCR beta chain came from a study of blood T cell repertoires in COVID-19. Across the whole study: COVID-19 samples, acute and convalescent, were from the United States, Italy and Spain. In each case, the material was cDNA or gDNA derived from T cells, B-cell-depleted T cells, or PBMCs.

The CDR3 loop spans 14 amino acids. V lost 0 bases, J lost 8 bases, and 11 bases lay in between. From germline, CDR1 is MNHEY and CDR2 SVGAGI. This clone has just one count. Per the original data handling: Amplification of reference gene primers was used by the study to estimate nucleated cell counts. The table came from immunoSEQ multiplex PCR; TCRdb's copy has only in-frame clones and leaves some out. D and trimming were read from the DNA, whereas the V and J calls and clone size are those reported in that table. The sample shows fewer than 180,000 clones, approximately 84% of them seen only once. The source of this sequence is a man between 65 and 79 years old with acute or convalescent COVID-19. Sequenced: peripheral blood. The chain combines TRBV6-5 with TRBJ1-5; D is undetermined. Written as DNA, the CDR3 is TGTGCCAGCAGTTACTCGTCGGGGAGGGAGCCCCAGCATTTT. Translation gives CASSYSSGREPQHF.